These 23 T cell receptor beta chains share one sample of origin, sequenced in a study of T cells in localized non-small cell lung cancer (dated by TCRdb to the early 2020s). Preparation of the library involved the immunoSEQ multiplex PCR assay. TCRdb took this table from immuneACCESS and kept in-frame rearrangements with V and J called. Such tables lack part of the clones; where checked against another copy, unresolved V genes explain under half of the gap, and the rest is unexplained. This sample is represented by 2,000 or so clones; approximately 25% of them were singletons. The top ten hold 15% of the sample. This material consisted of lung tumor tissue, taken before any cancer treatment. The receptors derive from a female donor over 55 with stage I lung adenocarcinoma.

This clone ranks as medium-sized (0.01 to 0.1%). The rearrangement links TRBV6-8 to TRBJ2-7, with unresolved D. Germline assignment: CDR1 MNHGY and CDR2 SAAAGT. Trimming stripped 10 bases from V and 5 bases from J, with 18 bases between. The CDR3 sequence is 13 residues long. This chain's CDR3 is CATLSGPRNEQYF. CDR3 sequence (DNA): TGTGCCACCCTATCGGGTCCCCGAAACGAGCAGTACTTC.

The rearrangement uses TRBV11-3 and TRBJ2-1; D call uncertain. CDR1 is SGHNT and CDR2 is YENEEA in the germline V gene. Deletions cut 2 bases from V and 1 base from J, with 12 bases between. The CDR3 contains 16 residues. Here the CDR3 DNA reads TGTGCCAGCAGCTTATATGCCAGGACGTCCTACAATGAGCAGTTCTTC. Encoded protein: CASSLYARTSYNEQFF.

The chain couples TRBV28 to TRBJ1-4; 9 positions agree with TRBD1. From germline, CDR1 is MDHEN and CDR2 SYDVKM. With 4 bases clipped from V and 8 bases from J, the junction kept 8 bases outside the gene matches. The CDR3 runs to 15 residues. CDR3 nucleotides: TGTGCCAGCAGTTACGGGACAGGGTATATCGAAAAACTGTTTTTT. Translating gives CASSYGTGYIEKLFF.

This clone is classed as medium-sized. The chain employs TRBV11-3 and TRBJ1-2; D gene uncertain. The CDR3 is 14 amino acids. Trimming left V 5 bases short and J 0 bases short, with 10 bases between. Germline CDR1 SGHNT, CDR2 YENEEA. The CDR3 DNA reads TGTGCCAGCAGCCTAGGTCTAGCTAACTATGGCTACACCTTC. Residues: CASSLGLANYGYTF.

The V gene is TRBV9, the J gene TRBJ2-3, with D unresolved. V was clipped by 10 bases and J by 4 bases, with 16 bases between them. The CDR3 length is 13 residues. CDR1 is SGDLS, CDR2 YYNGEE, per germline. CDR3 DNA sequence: TGTGCCGAAGGACGGTCACCCCCAGATACGCAGTATTTT. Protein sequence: CAEGRSPPDTQYF.

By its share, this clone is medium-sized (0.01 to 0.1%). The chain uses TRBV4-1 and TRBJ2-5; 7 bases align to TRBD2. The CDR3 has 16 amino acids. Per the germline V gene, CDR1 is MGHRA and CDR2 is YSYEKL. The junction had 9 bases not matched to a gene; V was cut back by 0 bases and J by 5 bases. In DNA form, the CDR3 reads TGCGCCAGCAGCCAAGATCGAGGGAGGGCTAGCGAGACCCAGTACTTC. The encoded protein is CASSQDRGRASETQYF.

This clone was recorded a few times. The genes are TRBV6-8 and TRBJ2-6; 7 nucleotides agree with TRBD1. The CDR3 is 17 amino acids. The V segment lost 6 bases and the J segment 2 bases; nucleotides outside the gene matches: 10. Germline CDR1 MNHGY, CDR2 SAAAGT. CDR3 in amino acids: CASRPRQGVTGANVLTF. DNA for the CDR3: TGTGCCAGCAGACCCAGACAGGGAGTAACTGGGGCCAACGTCCTGACTTTC.

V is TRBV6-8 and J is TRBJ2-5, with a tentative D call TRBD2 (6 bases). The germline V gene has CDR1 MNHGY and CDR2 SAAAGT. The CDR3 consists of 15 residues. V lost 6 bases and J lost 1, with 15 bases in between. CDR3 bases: TGTGCCAGCAGACGAACCGGGACTCTCCAAGAGACCCAGTACTTC. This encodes CASRRTGTLQETQYF.

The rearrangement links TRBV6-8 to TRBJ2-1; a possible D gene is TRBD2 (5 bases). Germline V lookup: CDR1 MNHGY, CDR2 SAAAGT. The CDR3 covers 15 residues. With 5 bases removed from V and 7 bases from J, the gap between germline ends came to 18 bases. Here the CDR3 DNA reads TGTGCCAGCAGTCCCGACGGGTCCTCGGGGAATGAGCAGTTCTTC. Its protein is CASSPDGSSGNEQFF.

CDR3 sequence: CSVRPGTSEGTQYF. The CDR3 nucleotides are TGCAGCGTTCGTCCCGGGACTAGCGAAGGTACGCAGTATTTT. J is TRBJ2-3 and V is TRBV29-1; 10 nucleotides agree with TRBD2. Germline V gene lookup returns CDR1 SQVTM and CDR2 ANQGSEA. The CDR3 has 14 residues. The junction had 10 bases not matched to a gene; V was cut back by 5 bases and J by 8 bases.

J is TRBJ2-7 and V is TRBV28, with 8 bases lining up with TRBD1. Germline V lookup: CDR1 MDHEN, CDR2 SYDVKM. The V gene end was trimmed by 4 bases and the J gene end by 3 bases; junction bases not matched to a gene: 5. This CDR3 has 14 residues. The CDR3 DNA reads TGTGCCAGCAGTTCAGGGGGCTATGGCTACGAGCAGTACTTC. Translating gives CASSSGGYGYEQYF.

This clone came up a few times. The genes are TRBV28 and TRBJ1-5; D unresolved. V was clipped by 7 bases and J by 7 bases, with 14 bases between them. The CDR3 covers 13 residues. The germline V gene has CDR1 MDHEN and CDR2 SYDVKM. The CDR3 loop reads CASTNQARQPQHF. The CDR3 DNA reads TGTGCCAGCACCAACCAGGCTCGACAGCCCCAGCATTTT.

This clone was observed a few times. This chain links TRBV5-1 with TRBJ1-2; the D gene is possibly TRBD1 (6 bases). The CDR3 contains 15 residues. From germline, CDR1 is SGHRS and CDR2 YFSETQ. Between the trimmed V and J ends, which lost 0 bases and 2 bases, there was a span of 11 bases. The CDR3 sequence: CASSLDGQRNYGYTF. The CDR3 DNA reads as TGCGCCAGCAGCTTGGATGGACAGAGAAACTATGGCTACACCTTC. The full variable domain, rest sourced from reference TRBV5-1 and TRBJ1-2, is KAGVTQTPRYLIKTRGQQVTLSCSPISGHRSVSWYQQTPGQGLQFLFEYFSETQRNKGNFPGRFSGRQFSNSRSEMNVSTLELGDSALYLCASSLDGQRNYGYTFGSGTRLTVV.

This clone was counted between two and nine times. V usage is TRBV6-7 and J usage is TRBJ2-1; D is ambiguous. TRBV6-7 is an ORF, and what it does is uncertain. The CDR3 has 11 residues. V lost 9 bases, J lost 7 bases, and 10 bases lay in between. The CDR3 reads CASWEVNEQFF. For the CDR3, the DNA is TGTGCCAGTTGGGAAGTAAATGAGCAGTTCTTC.

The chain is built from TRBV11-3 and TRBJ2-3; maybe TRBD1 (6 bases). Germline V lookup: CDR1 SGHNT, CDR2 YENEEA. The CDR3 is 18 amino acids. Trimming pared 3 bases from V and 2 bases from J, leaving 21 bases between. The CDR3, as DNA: TGTGCCAGCAGCTTGGTGGACAGACCCGGGGCTTCCACAGATACGCAGTATTTT. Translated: CASSLVDRPGASTDTQYF.

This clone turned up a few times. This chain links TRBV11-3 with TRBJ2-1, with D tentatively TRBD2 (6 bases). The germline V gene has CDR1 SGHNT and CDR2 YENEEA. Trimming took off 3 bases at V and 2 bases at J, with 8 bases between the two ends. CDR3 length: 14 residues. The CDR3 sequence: CASSFAGPYNEQFF. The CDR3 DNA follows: TGTGCCAGCAGCTTCGCGGGACCCTACAATGAGCAGTTCTTC.

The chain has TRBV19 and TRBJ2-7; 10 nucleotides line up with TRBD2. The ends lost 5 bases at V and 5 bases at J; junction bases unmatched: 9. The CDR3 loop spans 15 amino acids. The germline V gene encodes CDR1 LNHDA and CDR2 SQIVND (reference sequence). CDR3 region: CASSLIAGGRHEQYF. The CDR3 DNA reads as TGTGCCAGTAGTCTGATAGCGGGAGGTAGGCACGAGCAGTACTTC.

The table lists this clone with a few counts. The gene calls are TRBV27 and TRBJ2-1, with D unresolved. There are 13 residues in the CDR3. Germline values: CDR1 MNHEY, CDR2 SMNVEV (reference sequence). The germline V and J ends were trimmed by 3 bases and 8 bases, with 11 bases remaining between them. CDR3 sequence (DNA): TGTGCCAGCAGTTTGTGGGGTAGGGATGAGCAGTTCTTC. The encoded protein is CASSLWGRDEQFF.

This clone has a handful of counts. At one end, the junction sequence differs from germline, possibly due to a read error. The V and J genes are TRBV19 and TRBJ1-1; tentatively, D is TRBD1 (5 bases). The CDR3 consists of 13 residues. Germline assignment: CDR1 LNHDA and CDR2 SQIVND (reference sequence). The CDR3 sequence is CASSIVGGGGAFF. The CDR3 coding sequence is TGTGCCAGTAGCATAGTCGGTGGGGGGGGAGCTTTCTTT.

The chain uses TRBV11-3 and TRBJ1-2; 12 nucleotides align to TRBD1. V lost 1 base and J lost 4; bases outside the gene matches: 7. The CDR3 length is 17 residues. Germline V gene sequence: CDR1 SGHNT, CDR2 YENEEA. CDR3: CASSLGGTGGAVYGYTF. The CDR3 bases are TGTGCCAGCAGCTTAGGCGGGACAGGGGGCGCCGTCTATGGCTACACCTTC.

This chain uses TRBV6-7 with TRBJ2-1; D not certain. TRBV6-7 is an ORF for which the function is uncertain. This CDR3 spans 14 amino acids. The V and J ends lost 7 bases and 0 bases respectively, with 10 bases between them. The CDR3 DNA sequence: TGTGCCAGCAAGGAAACGAGCTCCTACAATGAGCAGTTCTTC. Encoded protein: CASKETSSYNEQFF.

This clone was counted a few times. The DNA of the CDR3 is TGTGCCAGCAATAACTGGGAGAACACTGAAGCTTTCTTT. This sequence encodes CASNNWENTEAFF. V is TRBV6-8 and J is TRBJ1-1; D remains unclear. The CDR3 has 13 amino acids. V was pared by 7 bases and J by 1 base, with 10 bases between. CDR1 and CDR2 from the germline V gene are MNHGY and SAAAGT.

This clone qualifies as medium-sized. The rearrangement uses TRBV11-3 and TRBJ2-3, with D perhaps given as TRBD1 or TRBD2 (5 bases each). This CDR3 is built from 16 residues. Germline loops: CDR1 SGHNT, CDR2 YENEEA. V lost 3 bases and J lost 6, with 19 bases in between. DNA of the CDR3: TGTGCCAGCAGCTTGGCAGGGCTAGCTGGTAAGGATACGCAGTATTTT. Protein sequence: CASSLAGLAGKDTQYF. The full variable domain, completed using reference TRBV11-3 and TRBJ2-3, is EAGVVQSPRYKIIEKKQPVAFWCNPISGHNTLYWYLQNLGQGPELLIRYENEEAVDDSQLPKDRFSAERLKGVDSTLKIQPAELGDSAVYLCASSLAGLAGKDTQYFGPGTRLTVL.